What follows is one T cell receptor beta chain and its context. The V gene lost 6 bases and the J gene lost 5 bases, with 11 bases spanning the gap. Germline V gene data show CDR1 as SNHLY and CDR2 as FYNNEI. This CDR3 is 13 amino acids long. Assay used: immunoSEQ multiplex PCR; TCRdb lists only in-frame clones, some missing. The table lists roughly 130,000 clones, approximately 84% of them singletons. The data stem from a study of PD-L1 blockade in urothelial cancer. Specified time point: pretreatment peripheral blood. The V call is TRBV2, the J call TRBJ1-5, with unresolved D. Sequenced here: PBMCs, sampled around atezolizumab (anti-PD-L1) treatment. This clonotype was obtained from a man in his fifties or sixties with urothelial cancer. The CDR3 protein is CASRRLTDQPQHF. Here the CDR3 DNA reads TGTGCCAGCAGGAGGTTGACGGATCAGCCCCAGCATTTT.